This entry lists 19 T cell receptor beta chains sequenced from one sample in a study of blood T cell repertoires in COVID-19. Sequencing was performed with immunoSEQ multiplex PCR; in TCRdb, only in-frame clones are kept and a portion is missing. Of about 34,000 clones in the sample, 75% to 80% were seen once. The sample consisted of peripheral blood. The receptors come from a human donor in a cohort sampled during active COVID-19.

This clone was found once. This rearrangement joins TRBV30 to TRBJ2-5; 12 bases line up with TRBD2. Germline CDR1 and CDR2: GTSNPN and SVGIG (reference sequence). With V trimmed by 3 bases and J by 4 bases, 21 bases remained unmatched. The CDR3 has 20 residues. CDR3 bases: TGTGCCTGGAGCCAGGGACCGACTAGCGGGGGCGATTTTGGGGTAGAGACCCAGTACTTC. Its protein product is CAWSQGPTSGGDFGVETQYF.

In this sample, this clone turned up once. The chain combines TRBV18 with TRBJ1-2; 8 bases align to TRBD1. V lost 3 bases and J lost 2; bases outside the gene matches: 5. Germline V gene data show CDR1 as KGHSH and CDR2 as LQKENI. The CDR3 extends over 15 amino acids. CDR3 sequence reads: CASSPLTGVNYGYTF. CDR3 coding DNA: TGTGCCAGCTCACCGTTGACAGGGGTGAACTATGGCTACACCTTC.

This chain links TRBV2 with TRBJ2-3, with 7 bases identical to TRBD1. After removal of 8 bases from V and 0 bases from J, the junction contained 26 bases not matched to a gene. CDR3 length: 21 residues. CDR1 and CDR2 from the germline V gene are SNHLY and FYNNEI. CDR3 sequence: CASLGGSGTRGPTRSTDTQYF. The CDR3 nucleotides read TGTGCCAGCTTAGGGGGCTCCGGGACAAGGGGCCCAACCAGAAGCACAGATACGCAGTATTTT.

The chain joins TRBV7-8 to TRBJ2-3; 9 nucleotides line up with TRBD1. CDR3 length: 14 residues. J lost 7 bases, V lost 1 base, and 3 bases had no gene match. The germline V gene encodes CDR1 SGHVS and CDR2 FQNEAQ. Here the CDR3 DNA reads TGTGCCAGCAGCTTAGAGCACAGGGGGCATACGCAGTATTTT. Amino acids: CASSLEHRGHTQYF.

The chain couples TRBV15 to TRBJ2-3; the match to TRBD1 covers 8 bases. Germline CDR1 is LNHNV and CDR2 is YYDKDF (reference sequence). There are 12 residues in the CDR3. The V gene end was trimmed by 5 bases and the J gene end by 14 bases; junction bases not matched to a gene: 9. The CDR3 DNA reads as TGTGCCACCAGCCGTCAGGACAGGGCCCCGTATTTT. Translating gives CATSRQDRAPYF.

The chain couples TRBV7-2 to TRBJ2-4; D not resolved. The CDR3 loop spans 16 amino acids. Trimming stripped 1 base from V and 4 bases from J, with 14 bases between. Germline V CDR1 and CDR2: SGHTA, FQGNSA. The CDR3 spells CASSLGPPALKNIQYF. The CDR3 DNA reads TGTGCCAGCAGCTTAGGGCCCCCAGCGCTTAAAAACATTCAGTACTTC.

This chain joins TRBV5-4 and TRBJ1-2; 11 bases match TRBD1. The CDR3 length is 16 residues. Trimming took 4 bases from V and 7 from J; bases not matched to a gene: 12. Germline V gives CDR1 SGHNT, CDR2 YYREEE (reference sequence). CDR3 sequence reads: CASSRTGGELVLGYTF. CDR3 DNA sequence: TGTGCCAGCAGCCGGACAGGGGGCGAGTTAGTACTTGGCTACACCTTC.

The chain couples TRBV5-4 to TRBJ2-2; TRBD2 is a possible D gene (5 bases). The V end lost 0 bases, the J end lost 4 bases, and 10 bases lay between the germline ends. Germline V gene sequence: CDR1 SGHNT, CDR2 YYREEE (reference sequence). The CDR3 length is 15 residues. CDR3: CASSLDNRGTGELFF. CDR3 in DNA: TGTGCCAGCAGCTTGGATAATCGGGGCACCGGGGAGCTGTTTTTT.

The CDR3 reads CASSPHSLNTEAFF. The CDR3 DNA is TGTGCCAGCAGCCCCCACAGCTTGAACACTGAAGCTTTCTTT. The rearrangement links TRBV14 to TRBJ1-1; no definite D call. V was trimmed by 4 bases and J by 0 bases, leaving 9 bases between them. From germline, CDR1 is SGHDN and CDR2 FVKESK. The CDR3 is 14 amino acids.

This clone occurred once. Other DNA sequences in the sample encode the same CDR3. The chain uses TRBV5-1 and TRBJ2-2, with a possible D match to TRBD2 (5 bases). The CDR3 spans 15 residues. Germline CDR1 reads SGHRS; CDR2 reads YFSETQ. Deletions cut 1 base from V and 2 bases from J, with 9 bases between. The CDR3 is CASSLSGINTGELFF. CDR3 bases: TGCGCCAGCAGCTTGTCCGGGATTAACACCGGGGAGCTGTTTTTT.

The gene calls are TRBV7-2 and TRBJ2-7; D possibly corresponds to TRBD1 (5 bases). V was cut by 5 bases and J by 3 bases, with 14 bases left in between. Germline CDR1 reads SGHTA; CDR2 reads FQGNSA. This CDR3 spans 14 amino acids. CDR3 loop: CASSRGLRSYEQYF. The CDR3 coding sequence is TGTGCCAGCAGCAGGGGCCTCCGGAGCTACGAGCAGTACTTC.

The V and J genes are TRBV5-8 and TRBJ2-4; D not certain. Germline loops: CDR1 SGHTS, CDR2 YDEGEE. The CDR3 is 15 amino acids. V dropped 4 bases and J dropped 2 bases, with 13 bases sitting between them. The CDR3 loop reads CASSGNLETKNIQYF. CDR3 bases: TGTGCCAGCAGCGGCAATCTAGAGACCAAAAACATTCAGTACTTC.

The chain's CDR3 is CASSLGSGLALHF. For the CDR3, the DNA is TGTGCCAGCAGCTTAGGGTCCGGTTTGGCCCTCCACTTT. The chain employs TRBV7-4 and TRBJ1-6; D not resolved. V shed 1 base and J shed 14 bases, with 12 bases lying between them. The CDR3 is 13 residues long. The germline CDR1 and CDR2 sequences are SGHVT and SQSDAQ.

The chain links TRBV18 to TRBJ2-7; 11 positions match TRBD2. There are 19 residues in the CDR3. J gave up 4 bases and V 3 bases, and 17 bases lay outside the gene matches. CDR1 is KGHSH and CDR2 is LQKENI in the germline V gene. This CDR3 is CASSPRGTAKTSGVYEQYF. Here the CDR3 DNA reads TGTGCCAGCTCACCCAGGGGGACAGCTAAGACTAGCGGGGTGTACGAGCAGTACTTC.

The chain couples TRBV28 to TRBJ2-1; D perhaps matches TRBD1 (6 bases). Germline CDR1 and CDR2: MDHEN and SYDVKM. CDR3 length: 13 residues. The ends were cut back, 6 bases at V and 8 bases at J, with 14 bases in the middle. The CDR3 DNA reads TGTGCCAGCAGGGGTTGGACAGCCGATGAGCAGTTCTTC. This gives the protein CASRGWTADEQFF.

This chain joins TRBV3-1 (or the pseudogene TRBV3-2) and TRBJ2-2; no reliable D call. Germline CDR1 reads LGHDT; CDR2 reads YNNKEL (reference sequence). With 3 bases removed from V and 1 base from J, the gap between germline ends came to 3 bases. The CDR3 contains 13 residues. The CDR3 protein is CASSHGNTGELFF. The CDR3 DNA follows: TGTGCCAGCAGCCACGGGAACACCGGGGAGCTGTTTTTT.

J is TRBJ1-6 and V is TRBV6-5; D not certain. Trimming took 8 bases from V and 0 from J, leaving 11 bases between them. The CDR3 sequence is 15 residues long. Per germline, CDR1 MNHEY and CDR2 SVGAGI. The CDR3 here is CASRRFFSYNSPLHF. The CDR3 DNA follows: TGTGCCAGCCGGAGATTCTTCTCCTATAATTCACCCCTCCACTTT.

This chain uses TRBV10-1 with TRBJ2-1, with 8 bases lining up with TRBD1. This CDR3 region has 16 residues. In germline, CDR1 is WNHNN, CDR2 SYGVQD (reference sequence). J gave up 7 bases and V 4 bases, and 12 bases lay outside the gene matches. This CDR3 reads CASSVTGGREVNEQFF. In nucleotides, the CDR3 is TGCGCCAGCAGTGTAACAGGGGGGCGTGAGGTGAATGAGCAGTTCTTC.

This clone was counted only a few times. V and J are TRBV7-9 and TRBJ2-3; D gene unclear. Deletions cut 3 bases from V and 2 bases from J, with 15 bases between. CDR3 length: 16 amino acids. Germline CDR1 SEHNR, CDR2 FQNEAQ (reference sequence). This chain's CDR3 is CASSFISQKHTDTQYF. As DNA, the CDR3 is TGTGCCAGCAGCTTTATTTCACAGAAGCACACAGATACGCAGTATTTT.